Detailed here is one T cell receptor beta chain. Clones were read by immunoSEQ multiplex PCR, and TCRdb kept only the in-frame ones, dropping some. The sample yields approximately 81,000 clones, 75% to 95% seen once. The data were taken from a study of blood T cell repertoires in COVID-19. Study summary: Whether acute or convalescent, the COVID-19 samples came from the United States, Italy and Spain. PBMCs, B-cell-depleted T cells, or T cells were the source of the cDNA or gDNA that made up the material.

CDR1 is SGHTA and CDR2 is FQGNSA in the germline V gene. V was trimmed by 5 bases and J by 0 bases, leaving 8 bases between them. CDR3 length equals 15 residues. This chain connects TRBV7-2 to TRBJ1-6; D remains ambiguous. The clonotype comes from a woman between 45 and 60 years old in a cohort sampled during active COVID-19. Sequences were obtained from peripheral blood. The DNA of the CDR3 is TGTGCCAGCAGCCCTAGGAGCTCCTATAATTCACCCCTCCACTTT. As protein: CASSPRSSYNSPLHF.